A single sample is the source of the 7 T cell receptor beta chains below, sequenced in a study of cytomegalovirus exposure and HLA in healthy donors (dated by TCRdb to about 2017). The library relied on the immunoSEQ multiplex PCR assay. For the multiplex PCR, a mixture combining 60 forward primers for TCR Vbeta segments and 13 reverse primers for TCR Jbeta segments was used. What TCRdb holds here is the immuneACCESS table cut down to in-frame rearrangements. Part of the clones is not present; checked against another copy, under half of the missing clones reflect an unresolved V gene, and the others are unexplained. In all, the sample holds around 150,000 clones, and approximately 71% of those were seen once. Clones ranked in the top ten supply about 7.7% of the sample. Sequenced sample: PBMCs. These receptor sequences come from a woman aged 40 to 55 in good health and CMV-seropositive.

The chain combines TRBV2 with TRBJ2-5; 10 bases are a match to TRBD1. V lost 6 bases to trimming and J lost 4 bases; unmatched junction nucleotides: 8. Germline lookup yields CDR1 SNHLY and CDR2 FYNNEI. The CDR3 runs to 15 residues. The CDR3 DNA reads as TGTGCCAGCAGCAGACAGGGGGCTGACGGAGAGACCCAGTACTTC. This sequence encodes CASSRQGADGETQYF. The full variable domain, in which reference TRBV2 and TRBJ2-5 provide the parts outside the CDR3, is EPEVTQTPSHQVTQMGQEVILRCVPISNHLYFYWYRQILGQKVEFLVSFYNNEISEKSEIFDDQFSVERPDGSNFTLKIRSTKLEDSAMYFCASSRQGADGETQYFGPGTRLLVL.

Comments on this clone: Additional DNA sequences in this sample encode the identical CDR3. This chain uses TRBV7-9 with TRBJ1-1; 7 nucleotides match TRBD1. Germline lookup yields CDR1 SEHNR and CDR2 FQNEAQ (reference sequence). The ends lost 2 bases at V and 2 bases at J; junction bases unmatched: 2. The CDR3 contains 14 residues. In nucleotides, the CDR3 is TGTGCCAGCAGCTTACAGGGGGGAAACACTGAAGCTTTCTTT. Residues: CASSLQGGNTEAFF.

This chain's CDR3 is CASSVSWQGNTEAFF. The CDR3 coding sequence is TGTGCCAGCAGTGTAAGTTGGCAGGGAAACACTGAAGCTTTCTTT. This chain links TRBV2 with TRBJ1-1; perhaps TRBD1 as D (5 bases). The CDR3 runs to 15 residues. Germline CDR1 and CDR2: SNHLY and FYNNEI. Trimming took off 4 bases at V and 2 bases at J, with 14 bases between the two ends.

This clone was observed a few times. The V and J genes are TRBV27 and TRBJ2-3; possible D gene TRBD1, 6 bases. V lost 4 bases to trimming and J lost 2 bases, with 16 bases between them. In germline, CDR1 is MNHEY, CDR2 SMNVEV (reference sequence). The CDR3 extends over 16 amino acids. The CDR3 DNA reads as TGTGCCAGCAGTTCCTACCTCCGGACAGTCACAGATACGCAGTATTTT. Translating it yields CASSSYLRTVTDTQYF.

The J gene is TRBJ2-7, the V gene TRBV6-5; the match to TRBD2 covers 7 bases. CDR1 and CDR2 (germline): MNHEY, SVGAGI. This CDR3 spans 15 amino acids. The trim removed 2 bases at V and 0 bases at J, leaving 4 bases unmatched. In DNA, the CDR3 is TGTGCCAGCAGTTACGGTAGCGGGCCCTCCTACGAGCAGTACTTC. Translation gives CASSYGSGPSYEQYF.

The genes are TRBV5-6 and TRBJ2-1, with a tentative D call TRBD2 (6 bases). The CDR3 is made up of 15 amino acids. The germline V gene encodes CDR1 SGHDT and CDR2 YYEEEE. The germline V and J ends were trimmed by 3 bases and 1 base, with 11 bases remaining between them. The CDR3 DNA is TGTGCCAGCAGCTACCAACTAGCATCCTACAATGAGCAGTTCTTC. Its protein product is CASSYQLASYNEQFF.

The table lists this clone with a few counts. V and J are TRBV18 and TRBJ1-3, with D unresolved. Trimming left V 2 bases short and J 0 bases short, with 5 bases between. This CDR3 region has 14 residues. Germline CDR1 is KGHSH and CDR2 is LQKENI. The CDR3 DNA reads as TGTGCCAGCTCACCAGGCAGCTCTGGAAACACCATATATTTT. It encodes CASSPGSSGNTIYF.